Listed below are T cell receptor beta chains from one sample, sequenced in a study of regulatory T cells in long-lasting Graves disease. TCRdb passed the multiplex PCR reads through MiXCR, listing each CDR3 protein once. The repertoire includes under 300,000 distinct CDR3 sequences, about 18% of them detected once, and around 21% sits in the top ten. Specimen: peripheral blood mononuclear cells (PBMCs), collected at new diagnosis, from a patient treated with antithyroid drugs. The source is a female donor with Graves disease. Each CDR3 is given with its conserved first and last residue. A D gene is named only where the DNA matches it firmly. Only some rows state a clone size, as once, few, many or a class for expanded clones.

CDR3 length | J gene | clone size | V gene | D gene | CDR3 protein | CDR3 DNA
15 | TRBJ1-5 | many | TRBV10-1 | . | CASPFDGLGNQPQHF | TGCGCCAGCCCCTTTGACGGACTTGGGAATCAGCCCCAGCATTTT
14 | TRBJ2-1 | . | TRBV7-9 | TRBD2 | CATQSSGSQDEQFF | TGTGCCACCCAGTCCAGCGGGAGTCAGGATGAGCAGTTCTTC
15 | TRBJ2-7 | many | TRBV11-2 | TRBD2 | CASSLVTSGSYEQYF | TGTGCCAGCAGCTTAGTCACTAGCGGGAGCTACGAGCAGTACTTC
14 | TRBJ2-1 | . | TRBV24-1 | TRBD2 | CATSAGGETGEQFF | TGTGCCACCAGTGCCGGGGGGGAGACAGGTGAGCAGTTCTTC
14 | TRBJ1-5 | many | TRBV20-1 | . | CSARAGGEGQPQHF | TGCAGTGCTAGAGCTGGAGGGGAGGGTCAGCCCCAGCATTTT
12 | TRBJ1-1 | many | TRBV29-1 | . | CSVGATGVGAFF | TGCAGCGTCGGAGCGACGGGGGTGGGGGCTTTCTTT
16 | TRBJ1-2 | many | TRBV24-1 | TRBD1 | CATRKNRDRSFYGYTF | TGTGCCACCAGGAAAAACCGGGACAGATCTTTCTATGGCTACACCTTC
17 | TRBJ2-7 | . | TRBV12-3/TRBV12-4 | TRBD2 | CASSFSWREGSSYEQYF | TGTGCCAGCAGTTTTTCCTGGCGGGAGGGAAGCTCCTACGAGCAGTACTTC
14 | TRBJ2-5 | many | TRBV15 | . | CATSRDGVQETQYF | TGTGCCACCAGCAGAGATGGAGTCCAAGAGACCCAGTACTTC
16 | TRBJ1-2 | . | TRBV18 | . | CSSSPTNTDSNYGYTF | TGTTCCAGCTCTCCGACTAACACGGACTCGAACTATGGCTACACCTTC
13 | TRBJ1-1 | many | TRBV25-1 | TRBD1 | CASRGQGRAEAFF | TGTGCCAGCAGGGGACAGGGGCGGGCTGAAGCTTTCTTT
17 | TRBJ2-1 | many | TRBV12-3/TRBV12-4 | TRBD2 | CASTPGSGGSSYNEQFF | TGTGCCAGCACTCCGGGGTCTGGCGGGAGCTCCTACAATGAGCAGTTCTTC
13 | TRBJ2-7 | many | TRBV7-3 | . | CASSLVPDYEQYF | TGTGCCAGCAGCTTAGTCCCCGACTACGAGCAGTACTTC
19 | TRBJ2-7 | . | TRBV9 | TRBD2 | CASSVEGTSGRGGTYEQYF | TGTGCCAGCAGCGTAGAGGGGACTAGCGGGAGGGGCGGGACCTACGAGCAGTACTTC
16 | TRBJ2-5 | . | TRBV20-1 | . | CSARDHYPPDQETQYF | TGCAGTGCTAGAGATCATTATCCTCCCGACCAAGAGACCCAGTACTTC
18 | TRBJ1-4 | many | TRBV19 | . | CASSPPRVGLATNEKLFF | TGTGCCAGTAGTCCACCCAGGGTGGGACTCGCAACTAATGAAAAACTGTTTTTT
16 | TRBJ1-1 | many | TRBV20-1 | . | CSARESDNLLNTEAFF | TGCAGTGCTAGAGAGTCAGATAACCTCCTGAACACTGAAGCTTTCTTT
15 | TRBJ2-2 | . | TRBV18 | . | CASSPPGQNTGELFF | TGTGCCAGCTCCCCTCCGGGACAGAACACCGGGGAGCTGTTTTTT
15 | TRBJ1-1 | many | TRBV7-9 | . | CASSQRERLNTEAFF | TGTGCCAGCAGCCAGAGGGAGAGGCTGAACACTGAAGCTTTCTTT
14 | TRBJ2-7 | many | TRBV9 | . | CASSPSGLGYEQYF | TGTGCCAGCAGCCCCAGTGGGCTGGGCTACGAGCAGTACTTC
13 | TRBJ2-7 | . | TRBV10-3 | TRBD1 | CAMRQGNSYEQYF | TGTGCCATGAGACAGGGGAACTCCTACGAGCAGTACTTC
15 | TRBJ1-1 | few | TRBV7-8 | . | CASSLAPQANTEAFF | TGTGCCAGCAGCTTAGCGCCACAGGCGAACACTGAAGCTTTCTTT
13 | TRBJ2-1 | many | TRBV24-1 | TRBD1 | CATSPSVGTGKFF | TGTGCCACCAGTCCTAGTGTGGGGACAGGGAAGTTCTTC
12 | TRBJ2-7 | few | TRBV27 | . | CASSAHGAEQYF | TGTGCCAGCAGTGCCCACGGAGCCGAGCAGTACTTC
13 | TRBJ2-7 | many | TRBV3-1 | . | CASRPTSSYEQYF | TGTGCCAGCAGACCAACTAGTTCCTACGAGCAGTACTTC
15 | TRBJ1-2 | few | TRBV19 | . | CASSPVGASNYGYTF | TGTGCCAGTAGTCCCGTTGGGGCGAGTAACTATGGCTACACCTTC
14 | TRBJ2-2 | many | TRBV2 | . | CASSKTGRAGELFF | TGTGCCAGCAGTAAGACAGGGAGGGCCGGGGAGCTGTTTTTT
16 | TRBJ2-6 | many | TRBV13 | TRBD2 | CASSRLAGAGANVLTF | TGTGCCAGCAGCCGACTAGCGGGAGCTGGGGCCAACGTCCTGACTTTC
14 | TRBJ1-2 | many | TRBV5-1 | . | CASSPVTVNYGYTF | TGCGCCAGCAGCCCAGTGACAGTTAACTATGGCTACACCTTC
14 | TRBJ2-5 | . | TRBV5-5 | . | CASSLAAAPETQYF | TGTGCCAGCAGCTTGGCGGCAGCCCCGGAGACCCAGTACTTC
13 | TRBJ2-2 | many | TRBV29-1 | . | CSVDDGIAGELFF | TGCAGCGTTGATGACGGGATCGCCGGGGAGCTGTTTTTT
13 | TRBJ2-1 | many | TRBV7-2 | . | CASSLAMEAKQFF | TGTGCCAGCAGCTTAGCGATGGAAGCAAAGCAGTTCTTC
12 | TRBJ2-4 | . | TRBV29-1 | . | CSVVDAMDIQYF | TGCAGCGTTGTAGACGCGATGGACATTCAGTACTTC
13 | TRBJ2-3 | many | TRBV7-3 | . | CASSVSGADTQYF | TGTGCCAGCAGCGTATCAGGGGCAGATACGCAGTATTTT
16 | TRBJ2-1 | few | TRBV5-4 | . | CASSLGAGANGDEQFF | TGTGCCAGCAGCTTGGGAGCGGGCGCAAACGGGGATGAGCAGTTCTTC
15 | TRBJ1-5 | many | TRBV2 | . | CASSEGQETNQPQHF | TGTGCCAGCAGTGAAGGACAAGAAACCAATCAGCCCCAGCATTTT
15 | TRBJ1-1 | many | TRBV10-3 | TRBD1 | CAIRKGATRGTEAFF | TGTGCCATCAGAAAGGGGGCAACTCGAGGGACTGAAGCTTTCTTT
15 | TRBJ2-2 | . | TRBV12-3/TRBV12-4 | . | CASIGGAGMAGELFF | TGTGCCAGCATCGGAGGGGCAGGGATGGCCGGGGAGCTGTTTTTT
11 | TRBJ1-2 | many | TRBV30 | . | CAWSPNLGYTF | TGTGCCTGGAGTCCCAATCTTGGCTACACCTTC
12 | TRBJ2-7 | many | TRBV7-2 | . | CASSFFPSEQYF | TGTGCCAGCAGCTTTTTCCCTTCCGAGCAGTACTTC
13 | TRBJ1-3 | . | TRBV9 | . | CASSGSSGNTIYF | TGTGCCAGCAGCGGGTCTTCTGGAAACACCATATATTTT
13 | TRBJ2-7 | few | TRBV19 | TRBD2 | CASSGREGYEQYF | TGTGCCAGTAGCGGGAGGGAGGGCTACGAGCAGTACTTC
16 | TRBJ2-1 | many | TRBV30 | TRBD2 | CAWSVLASGIYNEQFF | TGTGCCTGGAGTGTACTAGCTAGCGGAATCTACAATGAGCAGTTCTTC
14 | TRBJ2-5 | many | TRBV10-3 | TRBD2 | CAISVGLAEETQYF | TGTGCCATCAGTGTAGGACTAGCGGAAGAGACCCAGTACTTC
15 | TRBJ1-5 | . | TRBV7-7 | . | CASRRSRRLYQPQHF | TGTGCTAGCAGACGGTCCCGTAGGCTATACCAGCCCCAGCATTTT
12 | TRBJ2-5 | . | TRBV5-6 | . | CASSIERETQYF | TGTGCCAGCAGCATCGAGCGGGAGACCCAGTACTTC
16 | TRBJ1-5 | many | TRBV28 | TRBD1 | CASSFRTGGSNQPQHF | TGTGCCAGCAGCTTTAGAACAGGGGGCAGTAATCAGCCCCAGCATTTT
13 | TRBJ2-5 | many | TRBV10-3 | . | CAISEGRKETQYF | TGTGCCATCAGTGAGGGGCGCAAAGAGACCCAGTACTTC
16 | TRBJ1-4 | many | TRBV6-5 | . | CASSYPGTATNEKLFF | TGTGCCAGCAGTTACCCTGGGACGGCGACTAATGAAAAACTGTTTTTT
15 | TRBJ2-7 | many | TRBV28 | . | CASSSRRDVSYEQYF | TGTGCCAGCAGTTCCCGCCGGGACGTCTCCTACGAGCAGTACTTC
14 | TRBJ2-5 | few | TRBV5-4 | TRBD1 | CASSIRDRGETQYF | TGTGCCAGCAGCATACGGGACAGGGGAGAGACCCAGTACTTC
14 | TRBJ2-7 | many | TRBV19 | . | CASEATAGDYEQYF | TGTGCCAGTGAGGCTACGGCAGGGGACTACGAGCAGTACTTC
14 | TRBJ1-1 | few | TRBV20-1 | . | CSARDPTGVTEAFF | TGCAGTGCTAGAGACCCGACGGGAGTCACTGAAGCTTTCTTT
18 | TRBJ2-1 | many | TRBV27 | . | CASSLSIRRAPSYNEQFF | TGTGCCAGCAGTTTATCGATTCGGCGGGCCCCCTCCTACAATGAGCAGTTCTTC
14 | TRBJ2-5 | many | TRBV19 | . | CASSMGANRETQYF | TGTGCCAGTAGTATGGGAGCGAATCGGGAGACCCAGTACTTC